This paragraph covers one T cell receptor beta chain sequence. It lacks a known antigen. No much larger clone exists at a distance of one base, and base qualities are not known. The CDR3 runs 11 amino acids, cysteine and phenylalanine included. Only the CDR3 part of the read is kept: 33 bases, read in frame from the first base. CDR1 and CDR2, per the germline V gene (reference sequence), are GTSNPN and SVGIG. V drops 0 bases and J drops 8 bases, leaving 5 bases in between. The data are from a study of blood T cell repertoires in COVID-19 (TCRdb year 2020). Study-level background: Samples from collaborators originated in the United States, Italy and Spain and spanned both the acute and convalescent phases of COVID-19. The material from the prospective study consisted of cDNA or gDNA derived from T cells, B-cell-depleted T cells, or PBMCs. Deeply sampled blood TCRbeta repertoires from subjects exposed to, actively infected with, or recovered from COVID-19 were included in the dataset. The repertoires were released in a freely available public database intended as a resource for research on the immune response to SARS-CoV-2. The samples were drawn from the first 160 participants of the ongoing ImmuneRACE study and from some 1,300 subjects provided by 6 global collaborators. A de-identified subject ID, COVID-19 status, age in years and sex were almost always included in the sample metadata. HLA class I and class II types, where available, came from metadata supplied by the sample provider rather than from assay-based typing.

The immunoSEQ Assay, a bias-controlled multiplex PCR, was used to amplify TCRbeta CDR3 regions from genomic DNA. The study's processing was this. Nucleated cell counts per sample were estimated from amplification of reference gene primers within the assay. Sequence reads were collapsed and filtered to measure the absolute abundance of every unique TCRbeta CDR3 rearrangement. For each sample, productive Simpson clonality was calculated as the square root of Simpson's diversity index across productive rearrangements. TCRdb obtained this table from immuneACCESS and retained in-frame rearrangements with V and J assigned. These tables miss some clones; where compared with another copy, unresolved V genes account for less than half of the shortfall, and the remainder is unexplained. V, J and clone size reflect that table, while D and trimming were determined from the DNA. The sample table records around 130,000 clones; around 77% of these occur just once. The ten largest clones capture 9.5% to 14% of the sample.

Overall results and qualifications from the work: How much clinical and demographic metadata was included differed by source and by participant, and the metadata was provided uncurated.

Collaborating institutions collected whole blood in K2EDTA tubes following their own protocols. For TCRbeta analysis, collaborators shipped samples as frozen whole blood, isolated PBMCs, or DNA extracted from either of those sample types. Sample: peripheral blood. This TCR derives from a human donor in a cohort sampled during active COVID-19. The chain joins TRBV30 to TRBJ2-1; the D gene remains uncertain. The CDR3 region: CAWSVLHEQFF. The sequence in DNA is TGTGCCTGGAGTGTACTGCATGAGCAGTTCTTC.